This T cell receptor beta chain was profiled in a study of blood T cell repertoires in COVID-19. There are 15 residues in the CDR3. Germline CDR1 and CDR2: SGHDT and YYEEEE. V lost 4 bases and J 0 bases, leaving 11 bases between the germline ends. Sequenced by immunoSEQ multiplex PCR; TCRdb stores in-frame clones only, minus some. This table holds fewer than 120,000 clones, roughly four fifths found once. Input material: peripheral blood. This chain uses TRBV5-6 with TRBJ1-5; tentative D call: TRBD1 (5 bases). The source is a woman aged 60 to 75 with acute or convalescent COVID-19. Written as DNA, the CDR3 is TGTGCCAGCAGCGGCAGACAGCTTAGCAATCAGCCCCAGCATTTT. Protein sequence: CASSGRQLSNQPQHF.